The 28 T cell receptor beta chains below were found in one sample sequenced in a study of blood T cell repertoires in COVID-19. Repertoires were generated with immunoSEQ multiplex PCR, while TCRdb's copy carries only in-frame clones and drops some. The table includes some 300,000 clones, approximately 89% detected once. Sequenced: peripheral blood. Receptors originate from a woman in her thirties who had recovered from COVID-19.

The chain uses TRBV5-1 and TRBJ2-2; D is ambiguous. V lost 0 bases, J lost 3 bases, and 18 bases lay in between. CDR1 is SGHRS and CDR2 is YFSETQ in the germline V gene. This CDR3 spans 18 amino acids. CDR3 bases: TGCGCCAGCAGCTTGGAACCTAACGAGGCCTCGTACACCGGGGAGCTGTTTTTT. This encodes CASSLEPNEASYTGELFF.

The sample holds many counts of this clone. This sequence joins TRBV7-8 and TRBJ2-3, with 8 bases fitting TRBD2. Trimming at V came to 3 bases and at J to 0 bases, leaving 5 bases not matched to a gene. Germline V lookup: CDR1 SGHVS, CDR2 FQNEAQ. The CDR3 totals 16 residues. DNA of the CDR3: TGTGCCAGCAGCTTTGGGGCTAGCGGGAGCACAGATACGCAGTATTTT. This encodes CASSFGASGSTDTQYF.

The rearrangement links TRBV7-8 to TRBJ2-7, with 7 bases identical to TRBD1. CDR3 length equals 13 residues. With 5 bases clipped from V and 3 bases from J, the junction kept 4 bases outside the gene matches. CDR1 is SGHVS, CDR2 FQNEAQ, per germline. CDR3 amino acids: CASSPDRDYEQYF. The DNA of the CDR3 is TGTGCCAGCAGCCCTGACAGGGACTACGAGCAGTACTTC. Drawing the rest from reference TRBV7-8 and TRBJ2-7, the complete variable domain is GAGVSQSPRYKVAKRGQDVALRCDPISGHVSLFWYQQALGQGPEFLTYFQNEAQLDKSGLPSDRFFAERPEGSVSTLKIQRTQQEDSAVYLCASSPDRDYEQYFGPGTRLTVT.

The gene calls are TRBV19 and TRBJ1-2; 10 bases fit TRBD1. V lost 3 bases and J lost 8; bases outside the gene matches: 9. This CDR3 region has 15 residues. Germline V gene lookup returns CDR1 LNHDA and CDR2 SQIVND (reference sequence). This CDR3 reads CASSIPPGQGHGYTF. In DNA form, the CDR3 reads TGTGCCAGTAGTATTCCCCCGGGACAGGGGCACGGCTACACCTTC.

This chain links TRBV19 with TRBJ2-7; 9 positions match TRBD1. The CDR3 extends over 13 amino acids. Germline CDR1 is LNHDA and CDR2 is SQIVND (reference sequence). V shed 8 bases, J shed 9 bases, and the junction held 11 bases outside the gene matches. CDR3 in DNA: TGTGCCAGTCAGCCCGGGACAGGGACAGGGCAGTACTTC. It is translated as CASQPGTGTGQYF.

The chain has TRBV7-9 and TRBJ2-5, with 9 bases that match TRBD2. After removal of 3 bases from V and 2 bases from J, the junction contained 4 bases not matched to a gene. This CDR3 spans 15 amino acids. Germline values: CDR1 SEHNR, CDR2 FQNEAQ (reference sequence). For the CDR3, the DNA is TGTGCCAGCAGCTTCCTAGCGGGGTATCAAGAGACCCAGTACTTC. Translating gives CASSFLAGYQETQYF.

The V and J genes are TRBV2 and TRBJ1-2; TRBD1 is a possible D gene (6 bases). CDR3 size: 13 residues. V was cut by 5 bases and J by 4 bases, with 11 bases left in between. The V gene's germline CDR1 is SNHLY and CDR2 FYNNEI. The DNA of the CDR3 is TGTGCCAGCAGTCGGGACAAACTCTATGGCTACACCTTC. As protein: CASSRDKLYGYTF.

This chain uses TRBV7-2 with TRBJ1-1; no definite D call. This CDR3 spans 13 amino acids. Trimming stripped 5 bases from V and 4 bases from J, with 11 bases between. Germline V gives CDR1 SGHTA, CDR2 FQGNSA. CDR3 sequence reads: CASSPRGGTEAFF. For the CDR3, the DNA is TGTGCCAGCAGCCCCCGAGGTGGCACTGAAGCTTTCTTT.

The J gene is TRBJ2-5, the V gene TRBV12-2; no DNA check was done on the table's D call, TRBD2. TRBV12-2 is annotated as a pseudogene. The CDR3 contains 13 residues. In DNA, the CDR3 is TGTGCAAGTCGCTGTTGGAGCCAAGAGACCCAGTACTTC. Translated: CASRCWSQETQYF.

This chain links TRBV9 with TRBJ1-1; D is unclear. The CDR3 is 14 amino acids. Per germline, CDR1 SGDLS and CDR2 YYNGEE. V dropped 0 bases and J dropped 4 bases, with 10 bases sitting between them. The CDR3 DNA follows: TGTGCCAGCAGCGTAGAACCAGGATCCACTGAAGCTTTCTTT. Protein: CASSVEPGSTEAFF.

The V gene is TRBV5-1, the J gene TRBJ1-2, with 12 bases aligning to TRBD1. V was pared by 0 bases and J by 8 bases, with 8 bases of the junction left unmatched. Germline assignment: CDR1 SGHRS and CDR2 YFSETQ. The CDR3 has 16 residues. Here the CDR3 reads CASSLAPGQGARGYTF. The CDR3 coding sequence is TGCGCCAGCAGCTTGGCCCCGGGACAGGGGGCGCGAGGCTACACCTTC.

This sequence joins TRBV7-2 and TRBJ2-7, with D perhaps matching TRBD1 (5 bases). V was pared by 4 bases and J by 4 bases, with 8 bases between. Germline V gene lookup returns CDR1 SGHTA and CDR2 FQGNSA. The CDR3 runs to 12 residues. DNA of the CDR3: TGTGCCAGCAGCTATACAGGTTACGAGCAGTACTTC. This gives the protein CASSYTGYEQYF.

The J gene is TRBJ1-1, the V gene TRBV6-5; no reliable D call. CDR1 is MNHEY, CDR2 SVGAGI, per germline. V was trimmed by 6 bases and J by 5 bases, leaving 16 bases between them. The CDR3 runs 14 residues. CDR3 nucleotide sequence: TGTGCCAGCAGCGTTGGACGGGAAGTAACTGAAGCTTTCTTT. Translated: CASSVGREVTEAFF.

The chain links TRBV7-9 to TRBJ1-2; D is possibly TRBD1 (6 bases). Trimming shortened V by 6 bases and J by 10 bases, and 18 bases separated the two germline ends. CDR3 length equals 13 residues. The germline CDR1 and CDR2 sequences are SEHNR and FQNEAQ (reference sequence). In DNA, the CDR3 is TGTGCCAGCAGTTATGGGGACAATGGATTCTACACCTTC. Translation: CASSYGDNGFYTF.

This rearrangement joins TRBV30 to TRBJ2-7; D is unclear. Germline V CDR1 and CDR2: GTSNPN, SVGIG (reference sequence). With 0 bases removed from V and 5 bases from J, the gap between germline ends came to 5 bases. The CDR3 contains 11 residues. The CDR3 region has the DNA TGTGCCTGGAGTGTGGGCCACGAGCAGTACTTC. Amino acids: CAWSVGHEQYF.

The chain recombines TRBV6-1 with TRBJ2-7; 8 nucleotides match TRBD2. Trimming at V came to 4 bases and at J to 1 base, leaving 9 bases not matched to a gene. CDR1 and CDR2 from the germline V gene are MNHNS and SASEGT. The CDR3 length is 16 residues. The CDR3 region is CASSGPSGGPSYEQYF. Here the CDR3 DNA reads TGTGCCAGCAGTGGCCCCTCGGGGGGGCCATCCTACGAGCAGTACTTC.

V is TRBV2 and J is TRBJ2-3; 7 bases are shared with TRBD2. Germline lookup yields CDR1 SNHLY and CDR2 FYNNEI. The CDR3 sequence is 14 residues long. The V and J ends lost 3 bases and 4 bases, in that order; junction bases with no gene match: 4. CDR3 in DNA: TGTGCCAGCAGTGAGGAGCGGGGCGCAGATACGCAGTATTTT. It yields the protein CASSEERGADTQYF.

The J gene is TRBJ2-3, the V gene TRBV28; D is perhaps TRBD2 (6 bases). Germline CDR1 is MDHEN and CDR2 is SYDVKM. V was cut by 5 bases and J by 0 bases, with 12 bases left in between. This CDR3 comprises 15 residues. DNA for the CDR3: TGTGCCAGCAGTCGTATGGGACTTAGCACAGATACGCAGTATTTT. Translation gives CASSRMGLSTDTQYF.

This sequence joins TRBV28 and TRBJ1-5; 9 nucleotides line up with TRBD1. The CDR3 has 16 amino acids. J gave up 6 bases and V 3 bases, and 9 bases lay outside the gene matches. Germline V lookup: CDR1 MDHEN, CDR2 SYDVKM. The CDR3 spells CASSFKTGGRGQPQHF. In nucleotides, the CDR3 is TGTGCCAGCAGTTTCAAAACAGGGGGCAGGGGTCAGCCCCAGCATTTT.

The chain links TRBV2 to TRBJ1-1; 8 nucleotides agree with TRBD1. The CDR3 length is 14 residues. Germline assignment: CDR1 SNHLY and CDR2 FYNNEI. V trimming: 7 bases; J trimming: 1 base; junction bases outside the gene matches: 5. This CDR3 is CASNTGTGNTEAFF. The CDR3 DNA reads TGTGCCAGCAATACCGGGACAGGGAACACTGAAGCTTTCTTT.

J is TRBJ2-3 and V is TRBV7-9; D might be TRBD2 (5 bases). The CDR3 has 16 amino acids. V lost 5 bases to trimming and J lost 3 bases, with 18 bases between them. Germline V gene lookup returns CDR1 SEHNR and CDR2 FQNEAQ (reference sequence). The DNA for the CDR3 is TGTGCCAGCAGCCCCCTTTATGGTAGGGAGACAGATACGCAGTATTTT. Its translation: CASSPLYGRETDTQYF. The full variable domain, rest sourced from reference TRBV7-9 and TRBJ2-3, is DTGVSQNPRHKITKRGQNVTFRCDPISEHNRLYWYRQTLGQGPEFLTYFQNEAQLEKSRLLSDRFSAERPKGSFSTLEIQRTEQGDSAMYLCASSPLYGRETDTQYFGPGTRLTVL.

The gene calls are TRBV28 and TRBJ2-7; 8 bases are shared with TRBD2. The CDR3 consists of 15 residues. V trimming: 3 bases; J trimming: 6 bases; junction bases outside the gene matches: 10. Looked up from germline, CDR1 is MDHEN and CDR2 is SYDVKM. The chain's CDR3 is CASSLRGGGLVEQYF. The CDR3 region has the DNA TGTGCCAGCAGTTTGAGGGGCGGGGGGCTGGTCGAGCAGTACTTC.

This clone was recorded only once. V usage is TRBV14 and J usage is TRBJ2-7; D gene ambiguous. V lost 4 bases, J lost 2 bases, and 9 bases lay in between. CDR3 length: 13 residues. Germline V gene sequence: CDR1 SGHDN, CDR2 FVKESK. The CDR3 nucleotides read TGTGCCAGCAGCCCCCACATGGCCTACGAGCAGTACTTC. Translated, it gives CASSPHMAYEQYF. Full variable domain (outside the CDR3, taken from reference TRBV14 and TRBJ2-7): EAGVTQFPSHSVIEKGQTVTLRCDPISGHDNLYWYRRVMGKEIKFLLHFVKESKQDESGMPNNRFLAERTGGTYSTLKVQPAELEDSGVYFCASSPHMAYEQYFGPGTRLTVT.

This clone was detected only a few times. The chain is built from TRBV5-1 and TRBJ1-4, with TRBD1 as a possible D gene (6 bases). The V gene's germline CDR1 is SGHRS and CDR2 YFSETQ. This CDR3 is 14 amino acids long. Trimming left V 3 bases short and J 3 bases short, with 9 bases between. The CDR3 loop reads CASSSDRPNEKLFF. CDR3 DNA sequence: TGCGCCAGCAGCTCGGACAGACCTAATGAAAAACTGTTTTTT.

The J gene is TRBJ2-1, the V gene TRBV3-1 (or the pseudogene TRBV3-2); 11 nucleotides align to TRBD2. V lost 7 bases, J lost 3 bases, and 5 bases stayed unmatched. CDR1 is LGHDT and CDR2 is YNNKEL in the germline V gene (reference sequence). The CDR3 covers 15 residues. The CDR3 nucleotides are TGTGCCAGCAAGGAGGGACTAGCGGTCTACAATGAGCAGTTCTTC. Its protein product is CASKEGLAVYNEQFF.

The V and J genes are TRBV3-1 (or the pseudogene TRBV3-2) and TRBJ1-4; TRBD1 might be the D (5 bases). The V end lost 0 bases, the J end lost 5 bases, and 7 bases lay between the germline ends. The CDR3 is made up of 14 amino acids. The V gene's germline CDR1 is LGHDT and CDR2 YNNKEL (reference sequence). The CDR3 sequence: CASSQDGGNEKLFF. CDR3 nucleotides: TGTGCCAGCAGCCAAGACGGGGGAAATGAAAAACTGTTTTTT.

The V call is TRBV4-2, the J call TRBJ1-3, with no clear D. Germline values: CDR1 LGHNA, CDR2 YNFKEQ. Trimming shortened V by 3 bases and J by 0 bases, and 12 bases separated the two germline ends. This CDR3 region has 16 residues. The CDR3 DNA is TGTGCCAGCAGCCAGCGGGATGGCTACTCTGGAAACACCATATATTTT. Translation: CASSQRDGYSGNTIYF.

The CDR3 here is CASSERGQHEQYF. In DNA form, the CDR3 reads TGTGCCAGCAGTGAACGAGGACAGCACGAGCAGTACTTC. This chain uses TRBV6-1 with TRBJ2-7; maybe TRBD1 (6 bases). The CDR3 runs to 13 residues. Germline CDR1 reads MNHNS; CDR2 reads SASEGT. Trimming left V 2 bases short and J 5 bases short, with 10 bases between.